The 5 T cell receptor beta chains given below trace back to one sample, sequenced in a study of PD-1 blockade in classical Hodgkin lymphoma. Assay: immunoSEQ multiplex PCR; the TCRdb copy retains only in-frame clones and omits some. The sample consists of 8,500 to 10,000 clones, about 91% of them appearing once. Time point: newly diagnosed, previously untreated cHL patient sample. Isolated CD8+ T cells were derived from thawed PBMCs through magnetic negative selection. Sequencing input: CD8+ T cells from blood. The receptor set was obtained from a human donor with classical Hodgkin lymphoma.

J is TRBJ1-6 and V is TRBV7-2, with 8 bases lining up with TRBD1. The length of the CDR3 is 18 residues. V dropped 6 bases and J dropped 1; count of bases not matched to a gene: 11. Per germline, CDR1 SGHTA and CDR2 FQGNSA. The CDR3 DNA sequence: TGTGCCAGCAGAAAAGGACAGGGACTCGTATCCTATAATTCACCCCTCCACTTT. Its translation: CASRKGQGLVSYNSPLHF.

The V and J genes are TRBV27 and TRBJ2-1; 8 bases line up with TRBD2. V dropped 4 bases and J dropped 2; count of bases not matched to a gene: 10. The germline V gene encodes CDR1 MNHEY and CDR2 SMNVEV (reference sequence). The CDR3 spans 17 residues. In DNA form, the CDR3 reads TGTGCCAGCAGTTCGATGGGTCCAGCGGGAGCCTACAATGAGCAGTTCTTC. Amino acids: CASSSMGPAGAYNEQFF.

The gene calls are TRBV14 and TRBJ2-1, with a tentative D call TRBD1 (5 bases). This CDR3 is built from 16 residues. The germline V and J ends were trimmed by 0 bases and 5 bases, with 14 bases remaining between them. Germline V CDR1 and CDR2: SGHDN, FVKESK. Here the CDR3 reads CASSQDHTGGHNEQFF. Written as DNA, the CDR3 is TGTGCCAGCAGCCAAGATCATACAGGCGGACACAATGAGCAGTTCTTC.

This clone was picked up one time. J is TRBJ1-5 and V is TRBV5-1, with TRBD1 matching 12 bases. Unmatched junction bases numbered 19, after V lost 7 bases and J lost 2 bases. In germline, CDR1 is SGHRS, CDR2 YFSETQ. This CDR3 has 20 amino acids. CDR3 loop: CASPPLWGTGGLDGNQPQHF. For the CDR3, the DNA is TGCGCCAGCCCGCCCCTCTGGGGGACAGGGGGCTTGGACGGCAATCAGCCCCAGCATTTT.

This sequence joins TRBV6-5 and TRBJ1-1; maybe TRBD1 (5 bases). Germline-derived CDR1 and CDR2 are MNHEY and SVGAGI. The V end lost 5 bases, the J end lost 6 bases, and 19 bases lay between the germline ends. The CDR3 is 15 residues long. The CDR3 nucleotides are TGTGCCAGCAGTCAGACAGACTTTATACTCGCTGAAGCTTTCTTT. It is translated as CASSQTDFILAEAFF.